The source of this T cell receptor (beta chain) is a study of T cell responses to AZD1222 COVID-19 vaccine. In the study overall: Second-dose groups at about 4 or about 12 weeks were pooled. Study-wide results and limits: CD4 TCRs associated with vaccination spanned spike, dominating at 160-218 and 743-854.

Germline V gene lookup returns CDR1 SGHRS and CDR2 YFSETQ. V lost 4 bases to trimming and J lost 5 bases, with 18 bases between them. This CDR3 region has 15 residues. Comment on this clone: Its antigen is not identified.

Using immunoSEQ multiplex PCR, the repertoire was profiled, and TCRdb retains in-frame clones only, with some absent. The sample has about 120,000 clones, over 75% seen once. The chain couples TRBV5-1 to TRBJ2-5, with D maybe TRBD2 (6 bases). The source is an adult in good health. The material was peripheral blood, obtained on day 0 of AZD1222 vaccination. The CDR3 region is CASSTGLRIVETQYF. The CDR3, as DNA: TGCGCCAGCAGCACGGGACTCCGGATCGTGGAGACCCAGTACTTC.